This T cell receptor beta chain was retrieved from a study of response to subunit inactivated influenza vaccine listed by TCRdb under 2018. Regarding the research as a whole: Deep quantitative profiling of the T cell receptor repertoire was used in the study to follow responses to a trivalent subunit inactivated influenza vaccine. Summary of the overall study and its limitations: The authors proposed that each seasonal influenza vaccination may bring in only a limited number of new T cells.

The CDR3 measures 13 amino acids from cysteine to phenylalanine. Just the 39-base CDR3 DNA is kept, in frame starting at base 1. CDR1 and CDR2 are read off the germline V gene as SGHVS and FQNEAQ. At the junction V is shortened by 8 bases and J by 4 bases, with 11 bases in between. The method behind the library was RT-PCR. Instrument on record: Illumina HiSeq 2500. Clones were called with MiXCR by TCRdb after fastp trimmed the public reads at Q25, and only in-frame beta chains were retained. Each entry merges the rows of one CDR3 protein and shows their most common DNA and genes. Counted in this sample were about 160,000 distinct CDR3 sequences; about a tenth of them appeared once. The ten biggest clones cover over 10% of the sample. Per the publication, the time point label means: approximately 40 days after influenza vaccine administration. Regarding this clonotype: The antigen it binds to is not known. No much larger clone is present one base from it, and per-base qualities are unavailable.

This sequence uses TRBV7-8 and TRBJ2-2, with the D segment identity uncertain. The receptor was derived from a man aged 45 to 65 who received an inactivated influenza vaccine. Donor details come from another sample of the same person, matched by shared clones. The sample was non-naive T cells sorted from PBMCs, taken 35 to 45 days after vaccination. What this sample's cell subset or site label stands for: memory T cell fraction. At the DNA level, the sequence is TGTGCCAGCGGAGAACAGTCCACCGGGGAGCTGTTTTTT. It translates as CASGEQSTGELFF.